This passage covers 10 T cell receptor beta chains from one sample sequenced in a study of blood T cell repertoires in COVID-19. The repertoire was sequenced with immunoSEQ multiplex PCR; TCRdb's copy has only in-frame clones and lacks some. The data show tens of thousands of clones, with roughly 86% seen just once and around 35% held by the top ten. Input material: peripheral blood. These receptors were taken from a man aged 70-80 years with acute or convalescent COVID-19.

CDR3 sequence: CASSEWGRSSPLHF. Here the CDR3 DNA reads TGTGCCAGCAGTGAATGGGGCAGGAGCTCACCCCTCCACTTT. This chain uses TRBV6-1 with TRBJ1-6, with D possibly TRBD1 on 5 matching bases. CDR1 MNHNS and CDR2 SASEGT come from the germline V gene. Trimming pared 2 bases from V and 10 bases from J, leaving 12 bases between. The CDR3 covers 14 residues.

This clone was recorded only once. The chain couples TRBV5-1 to TRBJ1-3, with 7 bases that match TRBD1. Looked up from germline, CDR1 is SGHRS and CDR2 is YFSETQ. V shed 4 bases, J shed 0 bases, and the junction held 4 bases outside the gene matches. The CDR3 covers 15 residues. The CDR3: CASSVGQSSGNTIYF. DNA of the CDR3: TGCGCCAGCAGCGTGGGACAGAGCTCTGGAAACACCATATATTTT.

V gene TRBV9 combines with J gene TRBJ1-5; 7 bases map to TRBD1. Germline CDR1 and CDR2: SGDLS and YYNGEE. The CDR3 loop spans 15 amino acids. V shed 0 bases, J shed 4 bases, and the junction held 4 bases outside the gene matches. The CDR3 region is CASSVAGTENQPQHF. The DNA of the CDR3 is TGTGCCAGCAGCGTAGCCGGGACAGAGAATCAGCCCCAGCATTTT.

The V gene is TRBV19, the J gene TRBJ1-2, with unresolved D. This CDR3 has 15 amino acids. The germline V gene has CDR1 LNHDA and CDR2 SQIVND (reference sequence). V was shortened by 0 bases and J by 4 bases, with 12 bases between the two germline ends. The CDR3 sequence: CASSIDNSDSYGYTF. In DNA form, the CDR3 reads TGTGCCAGTAGTATAGATAATTCGGACTCCTATGGCTACACCTTC.

This clone was picked up a small number of times. The chain links TRBV7-2 to TRBJ2-2; perhaps TRBD1 as D (5 bases). V lost 1 base and J 5 bases, leaving 11 bases between the germline ends. Germline CDR1 SGHTA, CDR2 FQGNSA. CDR3 length equals 15 residues. The CDR3 nucleotides are TGTGCCAGCAGCTTAGGTGGGGCGAGTACCGGGGAGCTGTTTTTT. This translates into CASSLGGASTGELFF.

This sequence joins TRBV28 and TRBJ2-1, with D perhaps TRBD1 (6 bases). The CDR3 runs to 15 residues. Trimming stripped 7 bases from V and 8 bases from J, with 21 bases between. Germline V CDR1 and CDR2: MDHEN, SYDVKM. CDR3 in amino acids: CASTLGEGVTDEQFF. CDR3 DNA sequence: TGTGCCAGCACCCTGGGAGAGGGGGTGACGGATGAGCAGTTCTTC.

The rearrangement links TRBV24-1 to TRBJ2-7; tentative D call: TRBD2 (5 bases). Germline loops: CDR1 KGHDR, CDR2 SFDVKD. The CDR3 covers 15 residues. Trimming removed 3 bases from V and 2 bases from J, with 13 bases in between. CDR3 loop: CATSDPAEGTYEQYF. The CDR3 DNA is TGTGCCACCAGTGATCCAGCAGAGGGTACCTACGAGCAGTACTTC.

This clone was counted only a few times. CDR3 in amino acids: CASSQGLVTGELFF. The CDR3 region has the DNA TGTGCCAGCAGCCAGGGACTTGTCACCGGGGAGCTGTTTTTT. This chain links TRBV3-1 (or the pseudogene TRBV3-2) with TRBJ2-2, with TRBD2 as a possible D gene (6 bases). Trimming removed 3 bases at V and 4 bases at J, with 9 bases between. Per the germline V gene, CDR1 is LGHDT and CDR2 is YNNKEL (reference sequence). CDR3 length: 14 residues.

The chain joins TRBV7-8 to TRBJ2-1; 8 nucleotides line up with TRBD1. The CDR3 covers 14 residues. Germline trimming cut 1 base from V and 4 bases from J; bases unmatched to any gene: 0. The germline gives CDR1 SGHVS, CDR2 FQNEAQ. The CDR3 protein is CASSLGQGYNEQFF. The CDR3 DNA sequence: TGTGCCAGCAGCTTAGGACAGGGGTACAATGAGCAGTTCTTC. Complete variable domain (other parts from reference TRBV7-8 and TRBJ2-1): GAGVSQSPRYKVAKRGQDVALRCDPISGHVSLFWYQQALGQGPEFLTYFQNEAQLDKSGLPSDRFFAERPEGSVSTLKIQRTQQEDSAVYLCASSLGQGYNEQFFGPGTRLTVL.

The chain uses TRBV28 and TRBJ2-1; D may be TRBD1 (6 bases). The germline V and J ends were trimmed by 0 bases and 7 bases, with 10 bases remaining between them. This CDR3 spans 14 amino acids. Per the germline V gene, CDR1 is MDHEN and CDR2 is SYDVKM. The CDR3 sequence is CASSLWGAGNEQFF. CDR3 sequence (DNA): TGTGCCAGCAGTTTATGGGGGGCCGGGAATGAGCAGTTCTTC.